This TCR beta chain was obtained from a study of blood T cell repertoires in COVID-19. This clone was picked up one time. Authors' data handling: Estimation of nucleated cell counts relied on the amplification of reference gene primers. The data were produced by immunoSEQ multiplex PCR, yet TCRdb's version contains in-frame clones alone and is incomplete. The V and J calls and the clone size are those of that table, but D and trimming were determined from the DNA. The table includes about 100,000 clones, roughly 92% detected once. Germline-derived CDR1 and CDR2 are MNHNY and SVGAGI (reference sequence). With V trimmed by 7 bases and J by 6 bases, 9 bases remained unmatched. The CDR3 loop spans 14 amino acids.

Sequenced input: peripheral blood. The receptor comes from a man aged 55 to 70 with acute or convalescent COVID-19. The gene calls are TRBV6-6 and TRBJ2-1; the match to TRBD2 covers 7 bases. The DNA of the CDR3 is TGTGCCAGCACCCTCCACACGGGGGGCAATGAGCAGTTCTTC. This gives the protein CASTLHTGGNEQFF.